The clone carrying this T cell receptor beta chain appeared once. The sample originates from a study of blood T cell repertoires in COVID-19. CDR1 is WSHSY, CDR2 SAAADI, per germline. The CDR3 sequence is 17 residues long. J lost 1 base, V lost 6 bases, and 8 bases had no gene match. TCRdb's table, derived via immunoSEQ multiplex PCR, lists solely in-frame clones and lacks some. Here the sample spans about 270,000 clones, roughly 84% being singletons. This clonotype was obtained from a woman younger than 30 with acute or convalescent COVID-19. This chain joins TRBV10-2 and TRBJ2-6, with TRBD1 matching over 8 bases. Material for sequencing was peripheral blood. The CDR3 nucleotides read TGCGCCAGCAGGATGGACAGGGCACCTTCTGGGGCCAACGTCCTGACTTTC. Translation gives CASRMDRAPSGANVLTF.